This TCR beta chain was found in a study of blood T cell repertoires in COVID-19. On the study more broadly: COVID-19 samples collected from the United States, Italy and Spain covered acute and convalescent phases. In each case, the material was cDNA or gDNA derived from T cells, B-cell-depleted T cells, or PBMCs.

The V gene's germline CDR1 is SQVTM and CDR2 ANQGSEA. This CDR3 region has 15 residues. Deletions cut 3 bases from V and 1 base from J, with 13 bases between. Per the study methods: By means of reference gene primer amplification, nucleated cell counts were estimated. The assay was immunoSEQ multiplex PCR, and TCRdb's table has in-frame clones only and misses some. V and J calls plus clone size are reproduced from that table; the DNA served to infer D and trimming. The sample shows approximately 240,000 clones, approximately 80% of them seen only once. This clone occurred a few times. Sequences were obtained from peripheral blood. This TCR was recovered from a woman aged 40 to 50 who had recovered from COVID-19. The rearrangement links TRBV29-1 to TRBJ1-5; TRBD1 is a possible D gene (6 bases). CDR3 amino acids: CSVEVSGESNQPQHF. The CDR3 DNA reads TGCAGCGTTGAGGTATCAGGGGAGAGCAATCAGCCCCAGCATTTT.